The 4 T cell receptor beta chains listed next were all sequenced from one sample in a study of shared clonotypes between healthy human individuals. Sequenced by immunoSEQ multiplex PCR; TCRdb stores in-frame clones only, minus some. The table has about 2.5 million clones, 92% seen once. Input material: naive CD4+ T cells from PBMCs. Documented subset: CD45RA+ positively selected. All receptors derive from a man aged 18 to 30 in good health. Some clones in this sample may be carry-over from other donors' samples.

As for this clone: The same CDR3 arises from other DNA sequences in this sample as well. The V and J genes are TRBV28 and TRBJ2-5, with 8 bases identical to TRBD1. The length of the CDR3 is 13 residues. Trimming took 5 bases from V and 4 from J; bases not matched to a gene: 3. Germline V gene sequence: CDR1 MDHEN, CDR2 SYDVKM. In nucleotides, the CDR3 is TGTGCCAGCAGTCTCAGGGGGCCAGAGACCCAGTACTTC. Residues: CASSLRGPETQYF.

The V gene is TRBV15, the J gene TRBJ2-7, with D possibly TRBD1 on 5 matching bases. With 1 base removed from V and 4 bases from J, the gap between germline ends came to 11 bases. The CDR3 totals 14 residues. CDR1 and CDR2 (germline): LNHNV, YYDKDF (reference sequence). The DNA for the CDR3 is TGTGCCACCAGCAGAGCCGACCCAGGGTACGAGCAGTACTTC. This sequence encodes CATSRADPGYEQYF.

The chain joins TRBV9 to TRBJ2-7; tentative D call: TRBD1 (6 bases). V was cut by 7 bases and J by 5 bases, with 16 bases left in between. The CDR3 covers 13 residues. From germline, CDR1 is SGDLS and CDR2 YYNGEE. As DNA, the CDR3 is TGTGCCAGCGCCCAGGGACATTTCGACGAGCAGTACTTC. Protein product: CASAQGHFDEQYF.

The rearrangement uses TRBV4-1 and TRBJ1-2; possibly TRBD1 for D (5 bases). V shed 0 bases and J shed 5 bases, with 16 bases lying between them. This CDR3 has 16 amino acids. CDR1 MGHRA and CDR2 YSYEKL come from the germline V gene. The CDR3 spells CASSQDGRVPGYGYTF. Written as DNA, the CDR3 is TGCGCCAGCAGCCAAGATGGCAGGGTCCCTGGTTATGGCTACACCTTC.